This T cell receptor beta chain was sequenced during a study of cytomegalovirus exposure and HLA in healthy donors. PCR amplification relied on 60 Vbeta primers (plus 13 Jbeta primers). Assay: immunoSEQ multiplex PCR; the TCRdb copy retains only in-frame clones and omits some. This table holds more than 70,000 clones, around four fifths found once. Trimming shortened V by 1 base and J by 1 base, and 14 bases separated the two germline ends. This CDR3 region has 16 residues. The germline V gene has CDR1 SGHRS and CDR2 YFSETQ. The genes are TRBV5-1 and TRBJ2-5, with D possibly matching TRBD1 (7 bases). The sequenced sample consisted of PBMCs. The receptor comes from a boy aged 5-17 years in good health and CMV-seronegative. The CDR3 DNA follows: TGCGCCAGCAGCTTGCGACAGGGAGGTGGCCAAGAGACCCAGTACTTC. This codes for CASSLRQGGGQETQYF.